This TCR beta chain was sequenced in a study of long-term antiretroviral therapy in people with HIV. Each contributor possessed a minimum of one pre-ART and a minimum of two post-ART PBMC samples. The assay, immunoSEQ v3.0, was run at survey level. The data were produced by immunoSEQ multiplex PCR, yet TCRdb's version contains in-frame clones alone and is incomplete. The repertoire has thousands of clones, less than 90% of them found once; the top ten carry 8% to 9.5%. CDR1 LNHNV and CDR2 YYDKDF come from the germline V gene (reference sequence). Trimming cost V 5 bases and J 5 bases; bases outside gene matches: 5. This CDR3 region has 13 residues. As concerns this clone: Its target is unknown.

Study conclusions and caveats: Repertoires in HIV (unlike those of controls) had narrower CDR3 length ranges. Once patients were on ART, diversity went higher but still fell short of transplant donor controls.

The chain combines TRBV15 with TRBJ2-7, with TRBD2 identical over 8 bases. The receptor's source is a man aged 25 to 40 with HIV. Source: unsorted PBMCs, taken 0.3 years before starting antiretroviral therapy. This CDR3 is CATSEGLEDEQYF. In nucleotides, the CDR3 is TGTGCCACCAGCGAGGGACTAGAAGACGAGCAGTACTTC. Supplemented by reference TRBV15 and TRBJ2-7, the full variable domain reads DAMVIQNPRYQVTQFGKPVTLSCSQTLNHNVMYWYQQKSSQAPKLLFHYYDKDFNNEADTPDNFQSRRPNTSFCFLDIRSPGLGDTAMYLCATSEGLEDEQYFGPGTRLTVT.